This T cell receptor (beta chain) derives from a study of T cells in Graves' hyperthyroidism and ophthalmopathy. Regarding the study as a whole: The model made its ophthalmopathy prediction, and onset followed a median approximately 7 months later.

For this clonotype: Its antigen is as yet unknown.

Trimming removed 7 bases from V and 4 bases from J, with 13 bases in between. Germline CDR1 is SQVTM and CDR2 is ANQGSEA. The CDR3 is made up of 13 amino acids. RNA transcripts gave rise to amplified TCR beta CDR3 regions. HTBI primers were employed in a first-round RT-PCR of the TCR CDR3. Via MiXCR, TCRdb re-called the multiplex PCR reads, giving one row per CDR3 protein. The table includes approximately 400,000 distinct CDR3 sequences, 13% to 15% detected once. The chain carries TRBV29-1 and TRBJ2-2, with no clear D. The sequence derives from a woman aged 30 to 39 with Graves' ophthalmopathy. Specimen: blood. The CDR3 protein is CSAFRKTTGELFF. CDR3 DNA sequence: TGCAGCGCTTTTCGAAAGACCACCGGGGAGCTGTTTTTT.